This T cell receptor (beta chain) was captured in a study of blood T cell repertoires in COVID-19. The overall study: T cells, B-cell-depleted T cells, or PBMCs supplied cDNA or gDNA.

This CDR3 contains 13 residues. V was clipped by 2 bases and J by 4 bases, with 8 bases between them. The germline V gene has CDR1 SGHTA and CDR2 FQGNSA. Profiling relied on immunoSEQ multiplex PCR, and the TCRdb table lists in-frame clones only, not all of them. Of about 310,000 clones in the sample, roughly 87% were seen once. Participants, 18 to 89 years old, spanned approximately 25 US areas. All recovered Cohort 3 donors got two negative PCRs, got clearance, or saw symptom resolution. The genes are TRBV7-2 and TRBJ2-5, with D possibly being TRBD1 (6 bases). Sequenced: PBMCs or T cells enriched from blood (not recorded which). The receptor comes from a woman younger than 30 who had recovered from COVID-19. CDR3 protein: CASSLRGGETQYF. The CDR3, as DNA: TGTGCCAGCAGCTTAAGAGGGGGAGAGACCCAGTACTTC. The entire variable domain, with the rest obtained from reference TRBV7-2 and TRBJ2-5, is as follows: GAGVSQSPSNKVTEKGKDVELRCDPISGHTALYWYRQSLGQGLEFLIYFQGNSAPDKSGLPSDRFSAERTGGSVSTLTIQRTQQEDSAVYLCASSLRGGETQYFGPGTRLLVL.